The 17 T cell receptor beta chains reported below all come from one sample, sequenced in a study of monozygotic twins with inflammatory bowel disease. From its re-call of the 5' RACE reads, TCRdb lists each CDR3 protein once, without DNA. The sample totals about 380,000 distinct CDR3 sequences. The sequenced material came from blood. These receptors were collected from a human donor with ulcerative colitis or Crohn's disease, or a healthy co-twin of an affected twin (not recorded which).

The V gene is TRBV28, the J gene TRBJ2-5; TCRdb designates TRBD1, a call that cannot be tested without DNA. The CDR3 contains 18 residues. In germline, CDR1 is MDHEN, CDR2 SYDVKM. The CDR3 loop reads CASSPIRWTGVYQETQYF. The variable domain in full, with the rest retrieved from reference TRBV28 and TRBJ2-5, is DVKVTQSSRYLVKRTGEKVFLECVQDMDHENMFWYRQDPGLGLRLIYFSYDVKMKEKGDIPEGYSVSREKKERFSLILESASTNQTSMYLCASSPIRWTGVYQETQYFGPGTRLLVL.

V and J are TRBV12-3 or TRBV12-4 and TRBJ1-5; no DNA is available, so the TRBD1 call from TCRdb remains unchecked. This CDR3 is 16 amino acids long. This CDR3 is CASSRRTGASNQPQHF.

The chain is built from TRBV28 and TRBJ2-7; TCRdb designates TRBD1, a call that cannot be tested without DNA. This CDR3 region has 16 residues. Germline CDR1 is MDHEN and CDR2 is SYDVKM. The CDR3 loop is CASSSPGTLSSYEQYF.

The CDR3 spells CASRDISGGPPYEQYF. The rearrangement uses TRBV10-2 and TRBJ2-7; as DNA is missing, the TRBD2 call by TCRdb cannot be tested. The CDR3 has 16 residues. Germline V gives CDR1 WSHSY, CDR2 SAAADI.

V and J are TRBV20-1 and TRBJ2-2; TCRdb gives TRBD1 as the D gene, but with no DNA this cannot be confirmed. The CDR3 totals 16 residues. Germline V gene data show CDR1 as DFQATT and CDR2 as SNEGSKA (reference sequence). CDR3 protein: CSARGQGALNTGELFF.

This chain joins TRBV9 and TRBJ2-1; TCRdb's assignment of TRBD2 cannot be checked, as there is no DNA. This CDR3 region has 16 residues. CDR1 is SGDLS and CDR2 is YYNGEE in the germline V gene. CDR3 amino acids: CASSVVIYGGANEQFF.

The chain links TRBV18 to TRBJ1-5. The CDR3 sequence is 16 residues long. Germline V gene data show CDR1 as KGHSH and CDR2 as LQKENI. CDR3 sequence: CASSPQRVGGNQPQHF.

The CDR3 sequence: CASSFRTGLAGELFF. The chain links TRBV12-3 or TRBV12-4 to TRBJ2-2; TCRdb calls TRBD1, which cannot be checked without DNA. There are 15 residues in the CDR3.

J is TRBJ2-2 and V is TRBV20-1; without DNA, the TCRdb call of TRBD1 cannot be checked. The germline V gene has CDR1 DFQATT and CDR2 SNEGSKA (reference sequence). CDR3 length: 18 residues. The CDR3 loop reads CSASDLDRGWSLAGELFF.

This chain joins TRBV6-4 and TRBJ2-1; TCRdb's D gene call, TRBD1, goes unchecked for lack of DNA. This CDR3 has 15 amino acids. In germline, CDR1 is MRHNA, CDR2 SNTAGT. The CDR3 protein is CASSPDRFSYNEQFF.

The CDR3: CASSRLAYEQYF. The chain couples TRBV6-6 to TRBJ2-7; lacking DNA, the TRBD2 call made by TCRdb goes unchecked. CDR3 length equals 12 residues. Looked up from germline, CDR1 is MNHNY and CDR2 is SVGAGI (reference sequence).

The V gene is TRBV10-3, the J gene TRBJ2-7. CDR1 and CDR2 from the germline V gene are ENHRY and SYGVKD. CDR3 size: 14 residues. This CDR3 is CASKATGASYEQYF.

The chain employs TRBV5-6 and TRBJ2-7. This CDR3 contains 15 residues. Germline CDR1 SGHDT, CDR2 YYEEEE. The CDR3 sequence: CASSVLAGSSYEQYF.

This rearrangement joins TRBV11-1 to TRBJ2-1; TCRdb designates TRBD2, a call that cannot be tested without DNA. Germline V lookup: CDR1 SGHAT, CDR2 FQDESV (reference sequence). The CDR3 length is 18 residues. The CDR3 region is CASTPRPSGGADYNEQFF.

The V and J genes are TRBV20-1 and TRBJ2-7; absent DNA, TCRdb's TRBD1 call cannot be checked. Germline loops: CDR1 DFQATT, CDR2 SNEGSKA (reference sequence). The CDR3 loop spans 13 amino acids. The CDR3 loop is CSGAPRGSLQEYF.

This rearrangement joins TRBV5-1 to TRBJ2-7; TCRdb names TRBD1, which stays unverified in the absence of DNA. The length of the CDR3 is 14 residues. Per the germline V gene, CDR1 is SGHRS and CDR2 is YFSETQ. CDR3 region: CASRSGQGSGEQYF.

The V and J genes are TRBV20-1 and TRBJ2-2; no DNA is available, so the TRBD1 call from TCRdb remains unchecked. The CDR3 has 16 residues. Germline-derived CDR1 and CDR2 are DFQATT and SNEGSKA (reference sequence). The CDR3 sequence: CSVGSPWLGGTGELFF.